There are a few counts of the clone carrying this T cell receptor beta chain. What it binds is unknown. The PCR made use of 60 Vbeta and 13 Jbeta primers. Profiled with immunoSEQ multiplex PCR; TCRdb holds only in-frame clones, not every one. The profile shows 150,000 to 200,000 clones, just over 75% of them singletons. The sample originates from a study of cytomegalovirus exposure and HLA in healthy donors. Across the whole study: Of all 400 or so donors who were genotyped, roughly 81% belonged to the Caucasian-associated ancestry cluster.

V lost 7 bases and J lost 7, with 14 bases in between. Germline CDR1 and CDR2: SQVTM and ANQGSEA. The CDR3 spans 12 residues. Study-level results: HLA-A and HLA-B allele assignments for most subjects were reportedly predicted accurately using TCR beta sequences. Cytomegalovirus association was assigned to about 150 TCR beta chains. HLA allele associations emerged for 15,000 to 20,000 TCR beta sequences in a later analysis, at 0.05 false discovery rate.

The sequenced material came from PBMCs. The clonotype comes from a woman under 40 in good health and CMV-seropositive. The gene calls are TRBV29-1 and TRBJ2-1; TRBD2 might be the D (6 bases). The CDR3 sequence: CSASGLRNEQFF. As DNA, the CDR3 is TGCAGCGCCTCGGGACTTCGGAATGAGCAGTTCTTC.